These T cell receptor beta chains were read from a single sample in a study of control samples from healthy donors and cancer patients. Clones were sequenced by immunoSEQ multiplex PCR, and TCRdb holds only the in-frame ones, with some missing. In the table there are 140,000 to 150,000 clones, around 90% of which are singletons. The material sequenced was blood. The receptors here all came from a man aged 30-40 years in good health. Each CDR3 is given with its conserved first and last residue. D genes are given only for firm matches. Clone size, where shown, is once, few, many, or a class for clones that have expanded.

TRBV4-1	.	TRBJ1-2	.	CASSQEEAARGGYTF	TGCGCCAGCAGCCAAGAGGAGGCGGCTCGGGGTGGCTACACCTTC
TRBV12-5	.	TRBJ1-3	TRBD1	CASGLVRTGEDGNTIYF	TGTGCTAGTGGTTTGGTAAGGACAGGGGAGGATGGAAACACCATATATTTT
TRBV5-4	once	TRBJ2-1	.	CASSLETHSYNEQFF	TGTGCCAGCAGCTTGGAGACCCACTCCTACAATGAGCAGTTCTTC
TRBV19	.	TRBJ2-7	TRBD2	CASSIGRLAGGPSYEQYF	TGTGCCAGTAGTATAGGGAGACTAGCGGGAGGCCCCTCCTACGAGCAGTACTTC
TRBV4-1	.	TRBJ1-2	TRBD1	CASSQGQGSMYGYTF	TGCGCCAGCAGCCAAGGACAGGGATCGATGTATGGCTACACCTTC
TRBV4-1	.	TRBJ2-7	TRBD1	CASSQETGTASYEQYF	TGCGCCAGCAGCCAAGAAACGGGGACAGCCAGCTACGAGCAGTACTTC
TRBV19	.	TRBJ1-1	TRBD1	CASRPGQKKREAFF	TGTGCCAGTAGACCGGGACAGAAGAAACGGGAAGCTTTCTTT
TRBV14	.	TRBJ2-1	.	CASSQYLGTEQFF	TGTGCCAGCAGCCAATACCTAGGTACTGAGCAGTTCTTC
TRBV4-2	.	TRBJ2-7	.	CASSQAPLKTYEQYF	TGTGCCAGCAGCCAAGCCCCTCTAAAAACCTACGAGCAGTACTTC
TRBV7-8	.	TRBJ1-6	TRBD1	CASSGTGGRNSPLHF	TGTGCCAGCAGCGGTACAGGGGGAAGGAATTCACCCCTCCACTTT
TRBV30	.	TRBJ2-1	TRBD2	CAWGAGGPVNEQFF	TGTGCCTGGGGAGCGGGAGGGCCGGTGAATGAGCAGTTCTTC
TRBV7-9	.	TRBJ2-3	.	CASDGVSGGEPQPDTQYF	TGTGCCTCGGACGGAGTTAGCGGAGGCGAACCCCAGCCAGATACGCAGTATTTT
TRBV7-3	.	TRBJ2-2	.	CASSQDRKNTGELFF	TGTGCCAGCAGTCAAGACAGGAAGAACACCGGGGAGCTGTTTTTT
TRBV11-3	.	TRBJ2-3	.	CASSGQGGRNTDTQYF	TGTGCCAGCAGCGGGCAGGGGGGGAGGAACACAGATACGCAGTATTTT
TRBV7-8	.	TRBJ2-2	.	CASSLQGSTGELFF	TGTGCCAGCAGCTTACAGGGGAGCACCGGGGAGCTGTTTTTT
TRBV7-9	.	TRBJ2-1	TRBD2	CASSLREGQGEQFF	TGTGCCAGCAGCTTGCGGGAGGGCCAAGGTGAGCAGTTCTTC
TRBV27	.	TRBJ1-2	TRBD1	CASSYRGLSGYTF	TGTGCCAGCAGTTACAGGGGGCTTAGTGGCTACACCTTC
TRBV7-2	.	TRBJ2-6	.	CASSLEIRGSSGANVLTF	TGTGCCAGCAGCTTAGAGATCAGGGGCTCGTCTGGGGCCAACGTCCTGACTTTC
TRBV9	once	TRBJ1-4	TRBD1	CASSASGQGNEKLFF	TGTGCCAGCAGCGCTTCGGGACAGGGAAATGAAAAACTGTTTTTT
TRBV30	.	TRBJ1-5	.	CAWSVGGVWDQPQHF	TGTGCCTGGAGTGTAGGGGGGGTTTGGGATCAGCCCCAGCATTTT
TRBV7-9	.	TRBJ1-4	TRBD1	CASSYGQGEKLFF	TGTGCCAGCAGCTATGGACAGGGGGAAAAACTGTTTTTT
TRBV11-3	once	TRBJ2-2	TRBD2	CASSQPPGLALSGPGELFF	TGTGCCAGCAGCCAACCCCCGGGACTAGCGCTGTCAGGGCCCGGGGAGCTGTTTTTT
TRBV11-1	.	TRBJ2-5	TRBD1	CASSLIGQGHLRTQYF	TGTGCCAGCAGCTTAATTGGACAGGGGCACCTTAGGACCCAGTACTTC
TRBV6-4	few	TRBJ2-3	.	CASSPRLGDTQYF	TGTGCCAGCAGCCCTCGCCTAGGAGATACGCAGTATTTT
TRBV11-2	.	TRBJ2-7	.	CASSLDTGANEQYF	TGTGCCAGCAGCTTAGATACGGGGGCCAACGAGCAGTACTTC
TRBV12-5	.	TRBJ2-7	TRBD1	CASGLPDRGQPYEQYF	TGTGCTAGTGGTTTACCCGACAGGGGGCAACCCTACGAGCAGTACTTC
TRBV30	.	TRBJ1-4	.	CAWSSMRAGVSTNEKLFF	TGTGCCTGGAGTTCTATGAGGGCCGGGGTGTCAACTAATGAAAAACTGTTTTTT
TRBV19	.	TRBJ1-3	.	CASIRDGVFGNTIYF	TGTGCCAGTATTCGGGACGGTGTATTCGGAAACACCATATATTTT
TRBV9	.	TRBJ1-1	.	CASSPFRGVNTEAFF	TGTGCCAGCAGCCCCTTTCGGGGGGTGAACACTGAAGCTTTCTTT
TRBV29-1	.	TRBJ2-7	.	CSARGAGEGEQYF	TGCAGCGCAAGGGGGGCAGGGGAAGGCGAGCAGTACTTC
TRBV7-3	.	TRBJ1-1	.	CASSFLPMGRGENTEAFF	TGTGCCAGCAGCTTCCTCCCGATGGGGCGAGGCGAGAACACTGAAGCTTTCTTT
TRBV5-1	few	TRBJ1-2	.	CASSTSVPSYGYTF	TGCGCCAGCAGCACTTCCGTCCCCTCCTATGGCTACACCTTC
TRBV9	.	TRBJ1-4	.	CASSPRAGKEVGEKLFF	TGTGCCAGCAGCCCCCGGGCAGGGAAGGAAGTAGGGGAAAAACTGTTTTTT
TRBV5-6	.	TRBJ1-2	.	CASSFDYGYTF	TGTGCCAGCAGCTTCGACTATGGCTACACCTTC
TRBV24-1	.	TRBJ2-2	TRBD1	CATSDPDRATNTGELFF	TGTGCCACCAGTGACCCAGACAGGGCCACGAACACCGGGGAGCTGTTTTTT
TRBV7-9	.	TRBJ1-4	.	CASSLALSRGSEKLFF	TGTGCCAGCAGCTTAGCGCTATCCAGGGGTAGTGAAAAACTGTTTTTT
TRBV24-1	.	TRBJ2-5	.	CATSETGFPAETQYF	TGTGCCACCAGTGAAACGGGGTTCCCGGCGGAGACCCAGTACTTC
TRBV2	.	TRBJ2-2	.	CASSERVVRGGELFF	TGTGCCAGCAGTGAAAGAGTAGTCCGGGGCGGGGAGCTGTTTTTT
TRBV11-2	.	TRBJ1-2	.	CASSLVTGNYGYTF	TGTGCCAGCAGCTTAGTTACGGGGAACTATGGCTACACCTTC
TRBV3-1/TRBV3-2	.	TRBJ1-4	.	CASSYRGTNEKLFF	TGTGCCAGCTCCTATCGTGGTACCAATGAAAAACTGTTTTTT
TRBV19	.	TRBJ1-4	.	CASSIDRGGKLFF	TGTGCCAGTAGTATAGATCGTGGGGGAAAACTGTTTTTT
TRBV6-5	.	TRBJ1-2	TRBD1	CASRGDRRVSYGYTF	TGTGCCAGCAGAGGGGACAGGAGGGTGAGCTATGGCTACACCTTC
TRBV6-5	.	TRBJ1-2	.	CASSTWYGYTF	TGTGCCAGCAGTACGTGGTATGGCTACACCTTC
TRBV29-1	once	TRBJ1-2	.	CSVGNQYGYTF	TGCAGCGTTGGGAATCAGTATGGCTACACCTTC
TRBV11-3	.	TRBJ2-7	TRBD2	CASSLGSGRIRTYEQYF	TGTGCCAGCAGCTTGGGGAGCGGGAGAATTCGGACCTACGAGCAGTACTTC
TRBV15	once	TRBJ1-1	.	CATSRGNSMNTEAFF	TGTGCCACCAGCAGAGGGAACAGCATGAACACTGAAGCTTTCTTT
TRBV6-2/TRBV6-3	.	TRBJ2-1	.	CASSLDSYNEQFF	TGTGCCAGCAGTTTAGACAGCTACAATGAGCAGTTCTTC
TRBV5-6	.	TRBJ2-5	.	CASSLVRGARSQETQYF	TGTGCCAGCAGCTTGGTAAGGGGGGCTCGGTCGCAAGAGACCCAGTACTTC
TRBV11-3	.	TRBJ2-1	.	CASSSPNYYNEQFF	TGTGCCAGCAGCTCGCCCAACTACTACAATGAGCAGTTCTTC